This T cell receptor (beta chain) was sequenced for a study of T-cell reconstitution after alpha-beta-depleted transplantation in children. Germline assignment: CDR1 SGHRS and CDR2 YFSETQ. J was trimmed by 2 bases and V by 3 bases; bases with no gene match: 10. This CDR3 has 17 amino acids. Molecular barcoding with unique molecular identifiers was used for the TCRbeta library. MiXCR, run by TCRdb on the PCR reads, gives a single entry per CDR3 protein. The sample consists of about 400,000 distinct CDR3 sequences, 10% to 15% of them appearing once. This clonotype was seen repeatedly, ten times or more.

The rearrangement joins TRBV5-1 to TRBJ2-1; 8 positions match TRBD2. This receptor was identified in a human donor who donated a stem cell graft to a child with Fanconi anemia. The specimen comprised PBMCs, sampled from the stem cell graft. CDR3 coding DNA: TGCGCCAGCAGCTCGCTAACCCGCGGGGGGCCCTACAATGAGCAGTTCTTC. It codes for CASSSLTRGGPYNEQFF.